One sample yielded the 30 T cell receptor beta chains listed below, sequenced in a study of beta chain features in type 1 diabetes. Every bit of the isolated RNA underwent reverse transcription, so sequencing read expressed TCRB transcripts. Libraries were prepared by immunoSEQ multiplex PCR; TCRdb keeps only in-frame clonotypes and omits some of them. The sample includes about 170,000 clones, about 7.9% of them seen just once. Their antigen targets remain unknown. Broader study findings: Researchers report that Type 1 diabetes patients had moderately but significantly shorter TCRB CDR3s across all four CD4+ subsets.

Sequencing was performed on central memory CD4+ T cells from blood. All receptors derive from a man between 18 and 29 years old with type 1 diabetes.

This clone was seen only a few times. The V call is TRBV7-2, the J call TRBJ2-6; the D is unclear. The length of the CDR3 is 16 residues. V was cut by 7 bases and J by 0 bases, with 13 bases left in between. CDR1 is SGHTA, CDR2 FQGNSA, per germline. The CDR3 sequence: CASTQLHRSGANVLTF. The CDR3 DNA reads TGTGCCAGCACCCAATTACACCGCTCTGGGGCCAACGTCCTGACTTTC.

The chain recombines TRBV27 with TRBJ1-1; D is perhaps TRBD1 (6 bases). The germline gives CDR1 MNHEY, CDR2 SMNVEV (reference sequence). Trimming took off 6 bases at V and 1 base at J, with 9 bases between the two ends. CDR3 length equals 13 residues. The CDR3 nucleotides are TGTGCCAGCAGGGGACATAGGAACACTGAAGCTTTCTTT. Protein sequence: CASRGHRNTEAFF.

Note on this clone: Other DNA sequences in this specimen translate into the identical CDR3. The CDR3 bases are TGTGCCAGCAGCTTAGTGCGTGAGACCCAGTACTTC. This encodes CASSLVRETQYF. This rearrangement joins TRBV7-9 to TRBJ2-5; no definite D call. The CDR3 sequence is 12 residues long. Germline V gives CDR1 SEHNR, CDR2 FQNEAQ (reference sequence). With 1 base removed from V and 5 bases from J, the gap between germline ends came to 5 bases.

This clone showed up just a few times. The chain employs TRBV7-9 and TRBJ1-3; 8 bases align to TRBD1. The CDR3 is 16 amino acids. Germline lookup yields CDR1 SEHNR and CDR2 FQNEAQ (reference sequence). Trimming cost V 5 bases and J 0 bases; bases outside gene matches: 6. The CDR3 here is CASSSRGLYSGNTIYF. The DNA of the CDR3 is TGTGCCAGCAGCAGCAGGGGGCTTTACTCTGGAAACACCATATATTTT.

This clone was detected a few times. This chain joins TRBV28 and TRBJ1-1; no definite D call. V lost 3 bases to trimming and J lost 2 bases, with 13 bases between them. Germline CDR1 MDHEN, CDR2 SYDVKM. This CDR3 is 15 amino acids long. As DNA, the CDR3 is TGTGCCAGCAGTTTCCCTGATCGCCTAAACACTGAAGCTTTCTTT. It specifies CASSFPDRLNTEAFF.

This sequence joins TRBV15 and TRBJ2-2; no clear D gene. Trimming left V 0 bases short and J 6 bases short, with 8 bases between. The CDR3 contains 14 residues. In germline, CDR1 is LNHNV, CDR2 YYDKDF (reference sequence). The CDR3 nucleotides are TGTGCCACCAGCAGAGATCCCTCCCCCGGGGAGCTGTTTTTT. It encodes CATSRDPSPGELFF. The complete variable domain, with remaining parts taken from reference TRBV15 and TRBJ2-2, reads DAMVIQNPRYQVTQFGKPVTLSCSQTLNHNVMYWYQQKSSQAPKLLFHYYDKDFNNEADTPDNFQSRRPNTSFCFLDIRSPGLGDTAMYLCATSRDPSPGELFFGEGSRLTVL.

This clone was seen a handful of times. The chain recombines TRBV4-2 with TRBJ2-2; 8 nucleotides agree with TRBD2. Germline assignment: CDR1 LGHNA and CDR2 YNFKEQ. The CDR3 loop spans 16 amino acids. Trimming removed 4 bases from V and 6 bases from J; junction bases left unmatched: 10. DNA of the CDR3: TGTGCCAGCAGCCCATCCGGGACTAGTCAGGCCGGGGAGCTGTTTTTT. Protein sequence: CASSPSGTSQAGELFF.

V gene TRBV5-1 combines with J gene TRBJ1-3; the D is unclear. The CDR3 runs 17 residues. Per the germline V gene, CDR1 is SGHRS and CDR2 is YFSETQ. V dropped 0 bases and J dropped 0 bases, with 13 bases sitting between them. Here the CDR3 DNA reads TGCGCCAGCAGCTTGGCCCTCGGCGGAAGCTCTGGAAACACCATATATTTT. It codes for CASSLALGGSSGNTIYF.

The CDR3 sequence is CASSFTSGTNNEQFF. For the CDR3, the DNA is TGTGCCAGCAGCTTCACTAGCGGGACGAACAATGAGCAGTTCTTC. The V call is TRBV7-9, the J call TRBJ2-1, with 10 bases aligning to TRBD2. The CDR3 extends over 15 amino acids. The germline gives CDR1 SEHNR, CDR2 FQNEAQ (reference sequence). V lost 3 bases, J lost 5 bases, and 4 bases stayed unmatched.

In its sample, this clone was seen a few times. The chain uses TRBV5-5 and TRBJ2-5; 9 nucleotides agree with TRBD2. After removal of 4 bases from V and 2 bases from J, the junction contained 6 bases not matched to a gene. The germline CDR1 and CDR2 sequences are SGHKS and YYEKEE (reference sequence). This CDR3 is built from 15 residues. The CDR3 reads CASSSLAGPQETQYF. CDR3 coding DNA: TGTGCCAGCAGCAGCCTAGCGGGGCCACAAGAGACCCAGTACTTC.

About this clone itself: Other nucleotide sequences from this sample produce the same CDR3. V and J are TRBV5-1 and TRBJ2-1; 7 bases are shared with TRBD2. CDR1 SGHRS and CDR2 YFSETQ come from the germline V gene. The CDR3 consists of 15 residues. V shed 0 bases and J 6 bases; nucleotides not matched to a gene: 6. The CDR3, as DNA: TGCGCCAGCAGCTTGGGGCTAGCGGCCGTCAATGAGCAGTTCTTC. Its protein is CASSLGLAAVNEQFF.

V usage is TRBV5-4 and J usage is TRBJ1-4, with D perhaps matching TRBD1 (6 bases). The CDR3 loop spans 14 amino acids. Germline lookup yields CDR1 SGHNT and CDR2 YYREEE (reference sequence). Between the trimmed V and J ends, which lost 3 bases and 4 bases, there was a span of 10 bases. The CDR3 bases are TGTGCCAGCAGCTCCGGGACAAATAATGAAAAACTGTTTTTT. Its translation is CASSSGTNNEKLFF.

This clone was counted between two and nine times. This rearrangement joins TRBV5-4 to TRBJ1-4; D may be TRBD1 (5 bases). The CDR3 covers 14 residues. The germline V gene has CDR1 SGHNT and CDR2 YYREEE (reference sequence). Trimming removed 3 bases from V and 7 bases from J, with 13 bases in between. In DNA form, the CDR3 reads TGTGCCAGCAGCTCAGGGCAGTCCGGTGAAAAACTGTTTTTT. It yields the protein CASSSGQSGEKLFF.

In this sample, this clone turned up a few times. V is TRBV9 and J is TRBJ1-3, with no clear D. The CDR3 spans 17 residues. V lost 0 bases and J 0 bases, leaving 13 bases between the germline ends. Germline V gene lookup returns CDR1 SGDLS and CDR2 YYNGEE. The CDR3 nucleotides read TGTGCCAGCAGCGTAGCTGGCGGAGGCACCTCTGGAAACACCATATATTTT. It translates to CASSVAGGGTSGNTIYF.

The chain has TRBV15 and TRBJ2-7, with D possibly TRBD1 on 6 matching bases. The CDR3 covers 12 residues. The V end lost 0 bases, the J end lost 7 bases, and 7 bases lay between the germline ends. Germline CDR1 is LNHNV and CDR2 is YYDKDF (reference sequence). CDR3 nucleotide sequence: TGTGCCACCAGCAGAGATCAGGGGGAGCAGTACTTC. Translating it yields CATSRDQGEQYF.

Only a few counts were recorded for this clone. CDR3 protein: CASSPSPRGEAFF. CDR3 DNA: TGTGCCAGCTCACCATCGCCCAGAGGTGAAGCTTTCTTT. The chain has TRBV18 and TRBJ1-1; no clear D. The CDR3 loop spans 13 amino acids. Germline values: CDR1 KGHSH, CDR2 LQKENI. V dropped 2 bases and J dropped 7 bases, with 11 bases sitting between them.

This chain links TRBV30 with TRBJ2-7, with TRBD2 matching over 9 bases. Per the germline V gene, CDR1 is GTSNPN and CDR2 is SVGIG (reference sequence). Unmatched junction bases numbered 4, after V lost 3 bases and J lost 1 base. The CDR3 is made up of 14 amino acids. CDR3: CAWRALAGSYEQYF. For the CDR3, the DNA is TGTGCCTGGAGGGCTCTAGCGGGGTCCTACGAGCAGTACTTC.

The gene calls are TRBV9 and TRBJ2-7; 9 bases align to TRBD1. V was clipped by 4 bases and J by 9 bases; unmatched bases: 14. Germline V CDR1 and CDR2: SGDLS, YYNGEE. CDR3 length: 15 amino acids. The chain's CDR3 is CASSPGQGLSPVQYF. In DNA form, the CDR3 reads TGTGCCAGCAGCCCGGGACAGGGCCTTAGCCCGGTGCAGTACTTC.

This clone came up a few times. The V gene is TRBV7-8, the J gene TRBJ2-7, with D perhaps TRBD2 (5 bases). Trimming took off 4 bases at V and 4 bases at J, with 11 bases between the two ends. The CDR3 is 13 amino acids. From germline, CDR1 is SGHVS and CDR2 FQNEAQ. The CDR3 DNA is TGTGCCAGCAGCTGGACTGATGATTACGAGCAGTACTTC. It translates to CASSWTDDYEQYF.

This clone appeared a few times. The chain combines TRBV15 with TRBJ2-7; 9 nucleotides align to TRBD2. Germline V gene sequence: CDR1 LNHNV, CDR2 YYDKDF (reference sequence). The CDR3 spans 16 residues. The ends lost 0 bases at V and 3 bases at J; junction bases unmatched: 6. Written as DNA, the CDR3 is TGTGCCACCAGCAGAGATAGGGCTAGCGGGGTCTACGAGCAGTACTTC. Translation: CATSRDRASGVYEQYF.

This clone was picked up a small number of times. The CDR3 region is CASSVDSEQYF. DNA of the CDR3: TGCGCCAGCAGCGTGGACAGTGAGCAGTACTTC. The chain combines TRBV5-1 with TRBJ2-7, with D possibly matching TRBD1 (6 bases). The germline V and J ends were trimmed by 4 bases and 7 bases, with 9 bases remaining between them. The CDR3 loop spans 11 amino acids. The germline V gene encodes CDR1 SGHRS and CDR2 YFSETQ.

The chain is built from TRBV19 and TRBJ1-3, with D perhaps matching TRBD1 (6 bases). Trimming shortened V by 4 bases and J by 0 bases, and 16 bases separated the two germline ends. Germline values: CDR1 LNHDA, CDR2 SQIVND (reference sequence). CDR3 length: 17 amino acids. In DNA form, the CDR3 reads TGTGCCAGTAGTAACCGACAGGTCGTCTACTCTGGAAACACCATATATTTT. Amino acid sequence: CASSNRQVVYSGNTIYF.

This clone has only a few counts. The CDR3 region has the DNA TGCGCCAGCAGCCGGTCGAACCAAGAGACCCAGTACTTC. This encodes CASSRSNQETQYF. The chain is built from TRBV5-1 and TRBJ2-5; unclear D gene. Germline CDR1 and CDR2: SGHRS and YFSETQ. CDR3 length equals 13 residues. Trimming removed 4 bases at V and 0 bases at J, with 7 bases between.

This clone has more than one count but fewer than ten. This chain links TRBV29-1 with TRBJ2-1, with 10 bases identical to TRBD1. CDR3 length: 14 amino acids. Germline-derived CDR1 and CDR2 are SQVTM and ANQGSEA. CDR3 bases: TGCAGTGATTCCGACAGGGGGCCCGGCAATGAGCAGTTCTTC. This encodes CSDSDRGPGNEQFF.

This clone was counted a few times. The chain recombines TRBV6-1 with TRBJ2-7; 9 nucleotides agree with TRBD2. The CDR3 runs to 14 residues. J lost 5 bases, V lost 6 bases, and 8 bases had no gene match. Germline V gene sequence: CDR1 MNHNS, CDR2 SASEGT. The CDR3 is CASSPGTSSDEQYF. The CDR3 DNA is TGTGCCAGCAGCCCCGGGACTAGCAGCGACGAGCAGTACTTC.

In this sample, this clone turned up a few times. The rearrangement joins TRBV7-6 to TRBJ2-1; D is undetermined. The germline V and J ends were trimmed by 3 bases and 4 bases, with 4 bases remaining between them. Germline values: CDR1 SGHVS, CDR2 FNYEAQ. There are 12 residues in the CDR3. For the CDR3, the DNA is TGTGCCAGCAGCTTCGGTTACAATGAGCAGTTCTTC. Translation: CASSFGYNEQFF.

In this sample, this clone turned up a few times. The chain links TRBV6-6 to TRBJ1-3, with D unresolved. The CDR3 extends over 14 amino acids. The ends were cut back, 7 bases at V and 0 bases at J, with 10 bases in the middle. The V gene's germline CDR1 is MNHNY and CDR2 SVGAGI (reference sequence). CDR3: CASTPYPSGNTIYF. The CDR3 coding sequence is TGTGCCAGCACACCCTACCCCTCTGGAAACACCATATATTTT.

This clone was found a few times. The rearrangement links TRBV28 to TRBJ1-5; unclear D gene. The CDR3 has 15 residues. Trimming took 6 bases from V and 3 from J, leaving 15 bases between them. Per the germline V gene, CDR1 is MDHEN and CDR2 is SYDVKM. The CDR3 sequence: CASSFTGINNQPQHF. CDR3 coding DNA: TGTGCCAGCAGCTTTACCGGGATTAACAATCAGCCCCAGCATTTT.

This clone was counted only a few times. The gene calls are TRBV7-9 and TRBJ1-3; unclear D gene. V gave up 1 base and J gave up 0 bases, with 10 bases separating them. Per germline, CDR1 SEHNR and CDR2 FQNEAQ (reference sequence). CDR3 length: 16 amino acids. As DNA, the CDR3 is TGTGCCAGCAGCTTAGATTCCTACTACTCTGGAAACACCATATATTTT. Translated, it gives CASSLDSYYSGNTIYF. The full variable domain, its missing parts supplied by reference TRBV7-9 and TRBJ1-3, is DTGVSQNPRHKITKRGQNVTFRCDPISEHNRLYWYRQTLGQGPEFLTYFQNEAQLEKSRLLSDRFSAERPKGSFSTLEIQRTEQGDSAMYLCASSLDSYYSGNTIYFGEGSWLTVV.

The chain couples TRBV7-8 to TRBJ2-7, with TRBD2 matching 14 bases. Trimming removed 4 bases from V and 6 bases from J; junction bases left unmatched: 2. The CDR3 length is 14 residues. CDR1 and CDR2 (germline): SGHVS, FQNEAQ. The CDR3: CASSWTSGRSEQYF. The CDR3 region has the DNA TGTGCCAGCAGCTGGACTAGCGGGAGGAGCGAGCAGTACTTC.